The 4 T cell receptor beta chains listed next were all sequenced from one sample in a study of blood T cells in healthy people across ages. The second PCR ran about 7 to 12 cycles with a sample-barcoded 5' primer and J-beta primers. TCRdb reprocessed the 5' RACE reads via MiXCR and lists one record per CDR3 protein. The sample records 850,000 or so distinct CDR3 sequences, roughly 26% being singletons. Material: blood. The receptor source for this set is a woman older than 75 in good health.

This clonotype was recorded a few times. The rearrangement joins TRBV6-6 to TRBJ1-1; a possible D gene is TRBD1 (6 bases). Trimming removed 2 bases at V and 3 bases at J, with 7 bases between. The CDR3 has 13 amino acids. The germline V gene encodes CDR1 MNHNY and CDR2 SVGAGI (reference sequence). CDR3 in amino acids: CASSYAGDTEAFF. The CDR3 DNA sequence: TGTGCCAGCAGTTACGCAGGGGACACTGAAGCTTTCTTT.

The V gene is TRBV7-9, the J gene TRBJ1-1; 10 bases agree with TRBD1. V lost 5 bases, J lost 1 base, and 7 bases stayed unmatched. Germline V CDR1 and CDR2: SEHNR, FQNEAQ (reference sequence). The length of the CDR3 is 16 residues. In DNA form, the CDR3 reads TGTGCCAGCAGCCCTAGACAGGGGGCCCGGAACACTGAAGCTTTCTTT. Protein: CASSPRQGARNTEAFF.

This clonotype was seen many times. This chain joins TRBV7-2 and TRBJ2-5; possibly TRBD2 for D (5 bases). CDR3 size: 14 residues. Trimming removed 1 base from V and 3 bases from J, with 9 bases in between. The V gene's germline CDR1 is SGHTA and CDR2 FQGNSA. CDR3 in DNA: TGTGCCAGCAGCTTAGGAGGGTCGGAAGAGACCCAGTACTTC. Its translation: CASSLGGSEETQYF.

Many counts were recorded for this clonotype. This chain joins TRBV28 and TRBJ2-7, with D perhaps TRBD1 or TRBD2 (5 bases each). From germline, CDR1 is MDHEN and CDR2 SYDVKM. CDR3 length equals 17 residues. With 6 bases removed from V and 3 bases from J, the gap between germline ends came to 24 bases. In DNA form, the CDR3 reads TGTGCCAGCAGCCCCGGGGTGGGCAGGGATTCTTTCTACGAGCAGTACTTC. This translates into CASSPGVGRDSFYEQYF.